The entry that follows covers one T cell receptor (beta chain) sequence. The sample is drawn from a study of shared clonotypes between healthy human individuals. TCRdb keeps only in-frame clones here, not all; method: immunoSEQ multiplex PCR. This table holds about 680,000 clones, about 91% found once. The ends were cut back, 3 bases at V and 0 bases at J, with 10 bases in the middle. The germline CDR1 and CDR2 sequences are SGDLS and YYNGEE. The CDR3 is made up of 15 amino acids. Naive CD8 cells were CD45RO-negative, positively selected for CCR7, excluding terminally differentiated effector memory CD45RA+ cells.

Material: naive CD8+ T cells sorted from blood. The TCR originated in a man aged 25-45 years in good health. The V and J genes are TRBV9 and TRBJ1-3; D is uncertain. The CDR3 bases are TGTGCCAGCAGCGCAGACGGGAGCTCTGGAAACACCATATATTTT. Translated: CASSADGSSGNTIYF.